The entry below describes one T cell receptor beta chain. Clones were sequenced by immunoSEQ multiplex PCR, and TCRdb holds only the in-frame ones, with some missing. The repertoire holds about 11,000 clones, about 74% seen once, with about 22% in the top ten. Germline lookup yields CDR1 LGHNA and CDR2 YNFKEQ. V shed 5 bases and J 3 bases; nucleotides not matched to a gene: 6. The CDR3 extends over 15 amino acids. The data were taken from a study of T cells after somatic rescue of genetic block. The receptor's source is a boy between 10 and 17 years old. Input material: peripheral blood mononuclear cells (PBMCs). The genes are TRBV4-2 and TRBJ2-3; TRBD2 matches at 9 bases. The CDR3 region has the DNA TGTGCCAGCAGCTTAGGACTAGCGTGGACAGATACGCAGTATTTT. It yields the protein CASSLGLAWTDTQYF.